This T cell receptor (beta chain) was found in a study of CD8+ T cells in alopecia areata. Background on the study: Each day, treated patients took oral tofacitinib twice, at 5 to 10 mg per dose.

As to treatment: oral pan-JAK inhibitor, 5-10 mg twice daily. Study results and caveats: Clonality exceeded that of normal scalp in lesional scalp, most notably in alopecia totalis/universalis. Although TCR sharing was seen in mice, sharing across patients was less clear, possibly for HLA-related reasons.

About this clone: What it binds is unknown.

The CDR3 sequence is 14 residues long. Losses at the gene ends were 6 bases for V and 1 base for J; bases not matched to a gene: 5. Germline CDR1 MNHEY, CDR2 SMNVEV (reference sequence). As the sequencing template, cDNA was produced by extracting RNA and reverse transcribing it. The data were produced by immunoSEQ multiplex PCR, yet TCRdb's version contains in-frame clones alone and is incomplete. The table has nearly 110,000 clones, 65% to 85% seen once. This specimen was CD8+ T cells sorted from blood, taken at week 24, from a patient treated with tofacitinib. The TCR originated in a human donor with alopecia areata. This chain uses TRBV27 with TRBJ1-1, with TRBD1 identical over 7 bases. As DNA, the CDR3 is TGTGCCAGCAGACGAGGACAGGCGAACACTGAAGCTTTCTTT. Its translation: CASRRGQANTEAFF.